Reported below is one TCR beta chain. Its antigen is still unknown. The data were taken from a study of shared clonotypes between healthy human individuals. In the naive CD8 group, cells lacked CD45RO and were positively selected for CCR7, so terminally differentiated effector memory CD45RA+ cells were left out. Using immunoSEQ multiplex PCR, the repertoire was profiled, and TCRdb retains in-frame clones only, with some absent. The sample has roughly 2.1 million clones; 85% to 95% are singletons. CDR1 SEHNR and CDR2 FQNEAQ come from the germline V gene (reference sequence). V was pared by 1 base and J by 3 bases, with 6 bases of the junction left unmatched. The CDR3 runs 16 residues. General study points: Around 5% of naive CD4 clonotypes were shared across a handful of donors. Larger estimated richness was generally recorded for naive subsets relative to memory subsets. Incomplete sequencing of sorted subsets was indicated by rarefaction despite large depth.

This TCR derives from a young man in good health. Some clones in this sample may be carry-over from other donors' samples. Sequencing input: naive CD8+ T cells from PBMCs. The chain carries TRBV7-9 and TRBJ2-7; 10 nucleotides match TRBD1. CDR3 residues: CASSLVTRDRGYEQYF. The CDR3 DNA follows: TGTGCCAGCAGCTTAGTCACCCGGGACAGGGGCTACGAGCAGTACTTC.